This T cell receptor beta chain was identified in a study of shared T cell receptors in the human thymus (dated by TCRdb to the early 2020s). With regard to the full study: The study examined how self-reactive, shared T-cell receptor alpha chains are generated in the human thymus.

Inclusive of the bounding cysteine and phenylalanine, the CDR3 is 18 residues long. Solely the CDR3 DNA is kept, with 54 bases framed from the first base. V is trimmed back by 1 base and J by 5 bases, and the junction contains 14 bases that no gene match accounts for. The germline V gene specifies LGHNA as CDR1 and YNFKEQ as CDR2. In regard to this clone: Its specific antigen is unknown. No base quality information exists; no much larger clone differs at one position.

Library preparation employed the immunoSEQ multiplex PCR assay. Sourced from immuneACCESS, this table was stored by TCRdb with only in-frame sequences that have V and J called. A share of the clones is absent; for the studies checked, an unresolved V gene accounts for under half, and the remainder has no known explanation. The sample table contains hundreds of thousands of clones; only one count was recorded for approximately 85% of them. The ten biggest clones cover over 0.008% of the sample. Another study also made use of these data, one on human thymus T cells. Looking at the second paper: In Finland, the donors were immunologically healthy infants who were having open corrective cardiac surgery for congenital heart defects. The thymus tissue came from surgical resects taken out during corrective cardiac surgery. V and J gene segment usage appeared biased in both thymic and peripheral blood repertoires. According to the related research, thymic TCR repertoires were highly overlapping among unrelated individuals. The study described the TCR alpha and beta repertoires in roughly 8 infant thymus samples and a few matching peripheral blood samples. Donor ages ranged from roughly 7 to 244 days, and the cohort comprised five to seven male and two female infants. Thymocytes were freed from the tissue by mechanical means and kept at -70 degrees C as pellets of roughly 9-30 million cells. Genomic DNA was extracted from frozen cell pellets with a QIAsymphony instrument. TCRB and TCRAD loci were amplified from a standardized quantity of quality-controlled genomic DNA using the immunoSEQ multiplex PCR assay. The V(D)J region was spanned by amplicons of a length sufficient to cover the CDR3 and to identify V and J genes. The commercial immunoSEQ service was used to sequence amplicons on an Illumina platform. Primer bias and sequencing errors were corrected using previously described methods, and TCRAD and TCRB definitions followed the IMGT database. Repertoires were analysed with immunoSEQ Analyzer 3.0 and VDJTools, covering basic statistics, V/J segment usage, diversity estimates, rarefaction and pairwise overlap. To estimate diversity, the Chao1, ChaoE, Efron-Thisted, Shannon and inverse Simpson indices were applied, and diversity was also estimated on datasets down-sampled to the smallest sample. Repertoire overlap was assessed by strict matching of CDR3 nucleotide sequence, V gene and J gene, and clustering was done by Jaccard-based multidimensional scaling. On average, roughly 740,000 unique TCRB clonotypes were obtained from thymus samples, compared with around 78,000 from blood samples.

The sequence derives from a girl less than two years old with a congenital heart defect. Donor details come from another sample of the same person, matched by shared clones. Sequenced sample: thymocytes. The chain couples TRBV4-2 to TRBJ1-1, and 9 junction bases match TRBD1. This receptor carries the CDR3 CASSQGRDRELRRTEAFF. The bases read TGTGCCAGCAGCCAAGGCCGGGACAGGGAATTACGAAGAACTGAAGCTTTCTTT.